The subject of this entry is one T cell receptor beta chain. Its matching antigen is unknown. The CDR3 is 15 amino acids. Germline CDR1 LGHDT, CDR2 YNNKEL (reference sequence). Trimming pared 1 base from V and 0 bases from J, leaving 9 bases between. The assay was immunoSEQ multiplex PCR, and TCRdb's table has in-frame clones only and misses some. The repertoire includes some 400,000 clones, approximately 90% of them detected once, and 1.9% sits in the top ten. Treatment given: some 20 received Ad26.COV2.S at low or high dose, single or two shots; roughly 5 received placebo; per-sample allocation not given. Each sample was drawn 63 days after the first injection (of vaccine or placebo). This specimen belongs to a study of Ad26.COV2.S vaccination and SARS-CoV-2 variants. Regarding the study as a whole: It was found that vaccine and placebo recipients had similar non-spike TCR breadth.

The receptor was isolated from a person between 18 and 65 years old who received the Ad26.COV2.S COVID-19 vaccine or a placebo. J is TRBJ2-5 and V is TRBV3-1 (or the pseudogene TRBV3-2); perhaps TRBD1 as D (5 bases). The sequencing used peripheral blood, collected in a trial of Ad26.COV2.S vaccine versus placebo. CDR3: CASSQGQRYQETQYF. The DNA of the CDR3 is TGTGCCAGCAGCCAAGGACAGAGGTACCAAGAGACCCAGTACTTC.